This T cell receptor beta chain is from a study of blood T cell repertoires in COVID-19. Study-level background: There were acute and convalescent COVID-19 samples, and they came from the United States, Italy and Spain. The analysed material was cDNA or gDNA that came from T cells, B-cell-depleted T cells, or PBMCs.

Generated by immunoSEQ multiplex PCR, the TCRdb table keeps only in-frame clones and is missing some. The table has 150,000 to 200,000 clones, roughly 80% seen once; the top ten hold about 8.3%. The CDR3 is made up of 12 amino acids. Per the germline V gene, CDR1 is SNHLY and CDR2 is FYNNEI. V gave up 6 bases and J gave up 5 bases, with 11 bases separating them. The genes are TRBV2 and TRBJ2-7, with a weak D call TRBD1 (6 bases). This sequence originates from a man aged 60-69 years with acute or convalescent COVID-19. The sequenced material came from peripheral blood. This chain's CDR3 is CASSGQNDEQYF. The CDR3 nucleotides read TGTGCCAGCAGCGGACAGAATGACGAGCAGTACTTC.